This TCR beta chain was recovered during a study of blood T cell repertoires in COVID-19. V dropped 7 bases and J dropped 1 base, with 10 bases sitting between them. Germline assignment: CDR1 LGHNT and CDR2 FRNRAP. The CDR3 runs 13 residues. The assay was immunoSEQ multiplex PCR, and TCRdb's table has in-frame clones only and misses some. The sample has tens of thousands of clones, 80% to 90% seen once. The source of this sequence is a man aged 50 to 59 with active or convalescent COVID-19. Input material: peripheral blood. The rearrangement links TRBV12-5 to TRBJ1-1; D gene ambiguous. In nucleotides, the CDR3 is TGTGCTAGTGCCTCTAACCCGAACACTGAAGCTTTCTTT. Translation: CASASNPNTEAFF. Variable domain in full (rest from reference TRBV12-5 and TRBJ1-1): DARVTQTPRHKVTEMGQEVTMRCQPILGHNTVFWYRQTMMQGLELLAYFRNRAPLDDSGMPKDRFSAEMPDATLATLKIQPSEPRDSAVYFCASASNPNTEAFFGQGTRLTVV.